One sample yielded the 29 T cell receptor beta chains listed below, sequenced in a study of cytomegalovirus exposure and HLA in healthy donors. The primer mix had 60 Vbeta and 13 Jbeta primers. Produced via immunoSEQ multiplex PCR; TCRdb's table is partial and in-frame only. The table records roughly 130,000 clones, roughly 8.3% of them present only once. Sequencing was performed on PBMCs. The receptors here all came from a man in his forties or fifties in good health and CMV-seronegative.

The rearrangement uses TRBV5-1 and TRBJ2-5; TRBD2 might be the D (5 bases). V lost 0 bases, J lost 10 bases, and 7 bases lay in between. Per germline, CDR1 SGHRS and CDR2 YFSETQ. There are 11 residues in the CDR3. CDR3 sequence: CASSLGGSQYF. The CDR3 DNA sequence: TGCGCCAGCAGCTTGGGAGGGAGCCAGTACTTC.

The V gene is TRBV10-3, the J gene TRBJ2-2, with TRBD2 matching 11 bases. Per germline, CDR1 ENHRY and CDR2 SYGVKD. There are 16 residues in the CDR3. Unmatched junction bases numbered 3, after V lost 6 bases and J lost 0 bases. The CDR3 loop reads CAIRTSGAANTGELFF. CDR3 sequence (DNA): TGTGCCATCAGGACTAGCGGGGCGGCGAACACCGGGGAGCTGTTTTTT.

In this sample, this clone turned up a few times. This sample includes further DNA sequences coding for the same CDR3. The gene calls are TRBV7-6 and TRBJ2-2; D may be TRBD2 (6 bases). Germline loops: CDR1 SGHVS, CDR2 FNYEAQ. This CDR3 is built from 15 residues. Trimming took off 1 base at V and 0 bases at J, with 6 bases between the two ends. Here the CDR3 reads CASSLGGANTGELFF. DNA for the CDR3: TGTGCCAGCAGCTTAGGGGGGGCGAACACCGGGGAGCTGTTTTTT.

The V gene is TRBV30, the J gene TRBJ1-2, with D maybe TRBD1 (6 bases). The V end was cut by 8 bases, the J end by 6 bases, with 19 bases between. Germline V lookup: CDR1 GTSNPN, CDR2 SVGIG (reference sequence). The CDR3 consists of 13 residues. This chain's CDR3 is CAGGGGRGDGYTF. The CDR3 DNA reads TGTGCCGGGGGCGGAGGCAGGGGAGATGGCTACACCTTC.

A few counts support this clone. The rearrangement uses TRBV5-1 and TRBJ2-3, with TRBD2 matching over 9 bases. There are 16 residues in the CDR3. V shed 0 bases and J 3 bases; nucleotides not matched to a gene: 5. Germline loops: CDR1 SGHRS, CDR2 YFSETQ. DNA of the CDR3: TGCGCCAGCAGCTTGGGCGTAGCGGGGGATACAGATACGCAGTATTTT. It yields the protein CASSLGVAGDTDTQYF.

Written as DNA, the CDR3 is TGTGCCAGCTCACCAGACCTAGCGGGGTTCGGGACGCAGTATTTT. Its translation: CASSPDLAGFGTQYF. The V gene is TRBV18, the J gene TRBJ2-3; 9 bases fit TRBD2. V lost 2 bases to trimming and J lost 9 bases; unmatched junction nucleotides: 9. This CDR3 contains 15 residues. Germline V gives CDR1 KGHSH, CDR2 LQKENI.

This clone occurred a few times. This chain links TRBV9 with TRBJ2-7, with 10 nucleotides matching TRBD1. Trimming removed 7 bases from V and 5 bases from J; junction bases left unmatched: 6. Germline V CDR1 and CDR2: SGDLS, YYNGEE. This CDR3 contains 13 residues. CDR3 region: CASDAGQGDEQYF. CDR3 bases: TGTGCCAGCGACGCCGGACAGGGGGACGAGCAGTACTTC.

This clone showed up just a few times. CDR3 DNA sequence: TGTGCCAGTAGTATAAGGGCAGGGGACAGGGGAACTGAAGCTTTCTTT. Its protein is CASSIRAGDRGTEAFF. The chain links TRBV19 to TRBJ1-1; 10 bases are a match to TRBD1. The CDR3 loop spans 16 amino acids. V lost 2 bases to trimming and J lost 5 bases; unmatched junction nucleotides: 8. CDR1 and CDR2 from the germline V gene are LNHDA and SQIVND (reference sequence).

This clone was counted between two and nine times. The CDR3 sequence: CASSPGRVTDTQYF. The CDR3 DNA follows: TGTGCCAGCAGCCCAGGCAGGGTAACAGATACGCAGTATTTT. This rearrangement joins TRBV9 to TRBJ2-3; TRBD1 might be the D (5 bases). The germline V gene encodes CDR1 SGDLS and CDR2 YYNGEE. This CDR3 is 14 amino acids long. Trimming left V 4 bases short and J 3 bases short, with 12 bases between. Together with reference TRBV9 and TRBJ2-3, the CDR3 gives the full variable domain: DSGVTQTPKHLITATGQRVTLRCSPRSGDLSVYWYQQSLDQGLQFLIQYYNGEERAKGNILERFSAQQFPDLHSELNLSSLELGDSALYFCASSPGRVTDTQYFGPGTRLTVL.

The rearrangement joins TRBV7-2 to TRBJ2-5, with TRBD2 matching over 7 bases. V lost 4 bases, J lost 1 base, and 9 bases stayed unmatched. The CDR3 consists of 16 residues. Per the germline V gene, CDR1 is SGHTA and CDR2 is FQGNSA. CDR3 in amino acids: CASSSGSAGTQETQYF. CDR3 coding DNA: TGTGCCAGCAGCTCGGGCTCAGCGGGGACCCAAGAGACCCAGTACTTC.

This clone was counted a few times. The chain links TRBV7-6 to TRBJ2-7; 7 positions match TRBD2. The V gene's germline CDR1 is SGHVS and CDR2 FNYEAQ. The CDR3 consists of 14 residues. Losses at the gene ends were 5 bases for V and 3 bases for J; bases not matched to a gene: 7. As DNA, the CDR3 is TGTGCCAGCAGCCCGGGGGGACGGATCTACGAGCAGTACTTC. Translation gives CASSPGGRIYEQYF.

In its sample, this clone was seen a few times. The CDR3 bases are TGTGCCAGCTCTTTGGACAACTACGAGCAGTACTTC. Amino acid sequence: CASSLDNYEQYF. The gene calls are TRBV6-6 and TRBJ2-7; possible D gene TRBD1, 5 bases. Germline values: CDR1 MNHNY, CDR2 SVGAGI (reference sequence). V was trimmed by 8 bases and J by 3 bases, leaving 11 bases between them. This CDR3 has 12 residues.

The chain uses TRBV5-6 and TRBJ1-4; 10 bases agree with TRBD1. Germline V gene data show CDR1 as SGHDT and CDR2 as YYEEEE. Trimming at V came to 4 bases and at J to 8 bases, leaving 8 bases not matched to a gene. The CDR3 contains 15 residues. The CDR3: CASSPGTGVGEKLFF. CDR3 nucleotide sequence: TGTGCCAGCAGCCCGGGGACAGGGGTCGGGGAAAAACTGTTTTTT.

CDR3 in DNA: TGTGCCAGCAGCCCCCTAACAGGGACCACCGGGGAGCTGTTTTTT. It yields the protein CASSPLTGTTGELFF. The V gene is TRBV4-2, the J gene TRBJ2-2, with a possible D match to TRBD1 (6 bases). The CDR3 is made up of 15 amino acids. V was clipped by 4 bases and J by 4 bases, with 13 bases between them. CDR1 and CDR2 (germline): LGHNA, YNFKEQ.

This clone occurred a few times. The V and J genes are TRBV4-2 and TRBJ2-3, with TRBD2 matching over 13 bases. Germline V lookup: CDR1 LGHNA, CDR2 YNFKEQ. Trimming took 2 bases from V and 6 from J; bases not matched to a gene: 17. The CDR3 spans 20 residues. CDR3 region: CASSQKGLLAGGPGGDTQYF. CDR3 DNA: TGTGCCAGCAGCCAAAAAGGCCTACTAGCGGGGGGGCCGGGAGGGGATACGCAGTATTTT.

This chain joins TRBV27 and TRBJ2-5; D is unresolved. This CDR3 is 14 amino acids long. CDR1 and CDR2 from the germline V gene are MNHEY and SMNVEV (reference sequence). Deletions cut 5 bases from V and 2 bases from J, with 12 bases between. CDR3 DNA: TGTGCCAGCAGTGGTCGCGGATCTCAAGAGACCCAGTACTTC. Translated, it gives CASSGRGSQETQYF.

This clone was recorded a few times. CDR3 amino acids: CASSLDGRGGYTF. The CDR3 DNA follows: TGTGCCAGCAGCTTAGACGGGAGGGGTGGCTACACCTTC. This chain uses TRBV7-2 with TRBJ1-2, with D possibly being TRBD1 (5 bases). The germline CDR1 and CDR2 sequences are SGHTA and FQGNSA. The CDR3 runs to 13 residues. Trimming took off 1 base at V and 7 bases at J, with 10 bases between the two ends.

This clone was found a few times. This chain uses TRBV5-6 with TRBJ2-1; 8 nucleotides match TRBD1. Germline CDR1 SGHDT, CDR2 YYEEEE. The J segment lost 7 bases and the V segment lost 1 base, leaving 10 bases of the junction unmatched. This CDR3 has 16 amino acids. The CDR3 reads CASSLSGQVARNEQFF. Here the CDR3 DNA reads TGTGCCAGCAGCTTGTCGGGACAGGTTGCCAGAAATGAGCAGTTCTTC.

The chain uses TRBV7-8 and TRBJ2-1; a possible D gene is TRBD2 (5 bases). The CDR3 length is 13 residues. The V and J ends lost 1 base and 9 bases respectively, with 10 bases between them. Germline V lookup: CDR1 SGHVS, CDR2 FQNEAQ. The CDR3 spells CASSLVEGSEQFF. The CDR3 bases are TGTGCCAGCAGCTTAGTTGAGGGTAGTGAGCAGTTCTTC.

This clone was counted a few times. The V call is TRBV7-7, the J call TRBJ2-5; 7 nucleotides match TRBD2. J gave up 5 bases and V 1 base, and 7 bases lay outside the gene matches. CDR1 is SSHAT, CDR2 FNYEAQ, per germline (reference sequence). The CDR3 is 15 residues long. CDR3 sequence reads: CASSLGTSARETQYF. In DNA, the CDR3 is TGTGCCAGCAGCTTAGGTACTAGCGCGAGGGAGACCCAGTACTTC. Looking up the rest from reference TRBV7-7 and TRBJ2-5 gives the full variable domain: GAGVSQSPRYKVTKRGQDVTLRCDPISSHATLYWYQQALGQGPEFLTYFNYEAQPDKSGLPSDRFSAERPEGSISTLTIQRTEQRDSAMYRCASSLGTSARETQYFGPGTRLLVL.

This clone was seen only a few times. The CDR3 DNA follows: TGTGCCAGCAGCCAAGATACCGGGGTGAGCTCTGGGGCCAACGTCCTGACTTTC. Encoded protein: CASSQDTGVSSGANVLTF. The rearrangement uses TRBV4-2 and TRBJ2-6; D is perhaps TRBD2 (5 bases). The CDR3 is 18 amino acids. The V gene lost 0 bases and the J gene lost 0 bases, with 12 bases spanning the gap. Germline lookup yields CDR1 LGHNA and CDR2 YNFKEQ.

This clone was seen more than once but under ten times. The chain recombines TRBV27 with TRBJ1-2, with 8 bases matching TRBD1. The V segment lost 2 bases and the J segment 3 bases; nucleotides outside the gene matches: 5. Germline values: CDR1 MNHEY, CDR2 SMNVEV (reference sequence). CDR3 length: 15 amino acids. The CDR3 is CASSLAGGGDYGYTF. CDR3 nucleotide sequence: TGTGCCAGCAGTTTAGCAGGGGGCGGTGACTATGGCTACACCTTC.

The gene calls are TRBV9 and TRBJ2-1, with 12 bases matching TRBD2. Germline values: CDR1 SGDLS, CDR2 YYNGEE. The CDR3 is made up of 16 amino acids. The V and J ends lost 6 bases and 9 bases, in that order; junction bases with no gene match: 13. The CDR3 bases are TGTGCCAGCACCTCCCCGGCTAGCGGGGGGGCAGGTGAGCAGTTCTTC. Its protein product is CASTSPASGGAGEQFF.

This clone was observed a few times. The chain employs TRBV6-6 and TRBJ2-4; D might be TRBD1 (7 bases). Germline-derived CDR1 and CDR2 are MNHNY and SVGAGI (reference sequence). Deletions cut 6 bases from V and 6 bases from J, with 18 bases between. The CDR3 runs to 15 residues. Here the CDR3 DNA reads TGTGCCAGCAGCCGGGGGACAGAAGAGTTAAACATTCAGTACTTC. As protein: CASSRGTEELNIQYF.

This clone turned up a few times. The chain recombines TRBV9 with TRBJ2-3; maybe TRBD2 (6 bases). Germline CDR1 and CDR2: SGDLS and YYNGEE. The CDR3 runs to 17 residues. The germline V and J ends were trimmed by 4 bases and 1 base, with 19 bases remaining between them. Here the CDR3 DNA reads TGTGCCAGCAGCCTTCGACTAGTAATCGATGGCACAGATACGCAGTATTTT. As protein: CASSLRLVIDGTDTQYF.

The chain couples TRBV7-9 to TRBJ1-2; 8 bases agree with TRBD1. J was trimmed by 3 bases and V by 3 bases; bases with no gene match: 9. Germline CDR1 SEHNR, CDR2 FQNEAQ (reference sequence). The CDR3 is 16 amino acids. CDR3: CASSFSGGRDHYGYTF. CDR3 DNA sequence: TGTGCCAGCAGCTTTTCAGGGGGCCGGGATCACTATGGCTACACCTTC. The full variable domain, with the rest looked up from reference TRBV7-9 and TRBJ1-2, is DTGVSQNPRHKITKRGQNVTFRCDPISEHNRLYWYRQTLGQGPEFLTYFQNEAQLEKSRLLSDRFSAERPKGSFSTLEIQRTEQGDSAMYLCASSFSGGRDHYGYTFGSGTRLTVV.

This clone was found a few times. V usage is TRBV11-2 and J usage is TRBJ2-1; 9 positions match TRBD1. The germline gives CDR1 SGHAT, CDR2 FQNNGV. Trimming at V came to 6 bases and at J to 5 bases, leaving 11 bases not matched to a gene. This CDR3 is built from 16 residues. The CDR3 protein is CASSRRGDRVDNEQFF. Here the CDR3 DNA reads TGTGCCAGCAGTCGTCGGGGGGACAGGGTCGACAATGAGCAGTTCTTC.

In the case of this clone: A junction boundary mismatches the germline segment, possibly from a read error. The chain uses TRBV11-2 and TRBJ2-6; TRBD1 is a possible D gene (5 bases). CDR3 length: 15 residues. Germline V gives CDR1 SGHAT, CDR2 FQNNGV. This CDR3 reads CASSLRGSGANALTF. The CDR3 DNA is TGTGCCAGCAGCTTGAGAGGATCTGGGGCCAACGCCCTGACTTTC.

The chain combines TRBV18 with TRBJ1-5; perhaps TRBD1 as D (5 bases). V lost 4 bases to trimming and J lost 2 bases, with 12 bases between them. Germline values: CDR1 KGHSH, CDR2 LQKENI. The CDR3 covers 15 residues. The DNA for the CDR3 is TGTGCCAGCTCACTTCCGGGGGGAGGCAATCAGCCCCAGCATTTT. Its protein is CASSLPGGGNQPQHF.